The TCR beta chain under discussion was sequenced for a study of early stage breast cancer tumors. Background on the study: ER+/PR+/HER2- status applied to about 75% of the 16 invasive breast tumors. Overall study findings and caveats: Commonly generated sequences made up most enriched TCRB sequences shared between patients.

Here immunoSEQ multiplex PCR was the method, and the copy in TCRdb shows in-frame clones only, minus some. The data hold approximately 70,000 clones, with more than 70% observed a single time. The CDR3 has 11 amino acids. Germline CDR1 and CDR2: SGHRS and YFSETQ. V lost 9 bases and J lost 9, with 13 bases in between. Comment on this clone: The target antigen is unknown.

The chain is built from TRBV5-1 and TRBJ2-1, with D possibly matching TRBD1 (6 bases). Sequencing was performed on blood. This receptor was obtained from a person aged 35 to 50 with breast cancer. CDR3: CATRGVSEQFF. In nucleotides, the CDR3 is TGCGCCACCAGGGGCGTTAGTGAGCAGTTCTTC.